These 30 T cell receptor beta chains came from one sample sequenced in a study of blood T cell repertoires in COVID-19. Assay: immunoSEQ multiplex PCR; the TCRdb copy retains only in-frame clones and omits some. The sample lists about 180,000 clones, 89% occurring once. The source material was PBMCs or T cells enriched from blood (not recorded which). The receptors here all came from a woman in her thirties or forties with acute COVID-19.

V gene TRBV18 combines with J gene TRBJ2-1; 9 nucleotides match TRBD2. The junction had 8 bases not matched to a gene; V was cut back by 2 bases and J by 3 bases. The germline V gene has CDR1 KGHSH and CDR2 LQKENI. The CDR3 totals 17 residues. CDR3 coding DNA: TGTGCCAGCTCACCAAGGGCTAGCGGGGCGAACTACAATGAGCAGTTCTTC. As protein: CASSPRASGANYNEQFF.

The rearrangement links TRBV29-1 to TRBJ2-7; the match to TRBD1 covers 7 bases. V shed 7 bases, J shed 7 bases, and the junction held 10 bases outside the gene matches. The CDR3 is 12 amino acids. Germline V lookup: CDR1 SQVTM, CDR2 ANQGSEA. CDR3 DNA sequence: TGCAGCGGTTTAAAACAGGGGCGGGAGCAGTACTTC. Translating it yields CSGLKQGREQYF.

The V gene is TRBV29-1, the J gene TRBJ2-1; TRBD2 agrees at 10 bases. Germline V CDR1 and CDR2: SQVTM, ANQGSEA. The CDR3 runs to 16 residues. V lost 0 bases and J lost 7; bases outside the gene matches: 9. Written as DNA, the CDR3 is TGCAGCGTTGAAGAGGGCGAGCGGGGGGGTGTGAATGAGCAGTTCTTC. It specifies CSVEEGERGGVNEQFF.

The CDR3 sequence: CASSQVGGGAYNEQFF. DNA of the CDR3: TGTGCCAGCAGCCAAGTGGGCGGGGGGGCGTACAATGAGCAGTTCTTC. V gene TRBV3-1 (or the pseudogene TRBV3-2) combines with J gene TRBJ2-1, with TRBD2 identical over 9 bases. There are 16 residues in the CDR3. Unmatched junction bases numbered 5, after V lost 1 base and J lost 4 bases. Per germline, CDR1 LGHDT and CDR2 YNNKEL (reference sequence).

The chain joins TRBV3-1 (or the pseudogene TRBV3-2) to TRBJ2-3; no reliable D call. V shed 0 bases and J shed 4 bases, with 8 bases lying between them. This CDR3 contains 14 residues. The germline V gene has CDR1 LGHDT and CDR2 YNNKEL (reference sequence). The CDR3 DNA follows: TGTGCCAGCAGCCAAGACACAGTTCCAGATACGCAGTATTTT. It yields the protein CASSQDTVPDTQYF.

The rearrangement joins TRBV5-5 to TRBJ2-7, with D tentatively TRBD1 (5 bases). In germline, CDR1 is SGHKS, CDR2 YYEKEE (reference sequence). The CDR3 sequence is 16 residues long. V shed 2 bases and J shed 3 bases, with 18 bases lying between them. The CDR3 region is CASSFGGLAGRYEQYF. CDR3 DNA sequence: TGTGCCAGCAGCTTTGGTGGCTTGGCAGGGCGCTACGAGCAGTACTTC.

The chain combines TRBV24-1 with TRBJ1-1, with a possible D match to TRBD1 (6 bases). Germline-derived CDR1 and CDR2 are KGHDR and SFDVKD. CDR3 length equals 17 residues. The V and J ends lost 2 bases and 4 bases respectively, with 19 bases between them. In DNA form, the CDR3 reads TGTGCCACCAGTGATTCCGGGACACAGGAGGACAGCACTGAAGCTTTCTTT. It specifies CATSDSGTQEDSTEAFF.

The V call is TRBV7-8, the J call TRBJ2-5, with D perhaps TRBD2 (6 bases). This CDR3 is 15 amino acids long. Germline CDR1 and CDR2: SGHVS and FQNEAQ. V was cut by 5 bases and J by 0 bases, with 13 bases left in between. CDR3 protein: CASSPGGKYQETQYF. The DNA for the CDR3 is TGTGCCAGCAGCCCCGGGGGAAAGTACCAAGAGACCCAGTACTTC.

V gene TRBV5-1 combines with J gene TRBJ2-5; D possibly corresponds to TRBD2 (5 bases). Germline CDR1 SGHRS, CDR2 YFSETQ. CDR3 length: 11 residues. V was shortened by 7 bases and J by 5 bases, with 9 bases between the two germline ends. The CDR3 here is CASREGETQYF. DNA for the CDR3: TGCGCCAGCCGGGAAGGGGAGACCCAGTACTTC.

The chain links TRBV27 to TRBJ1-1; the D is unclear. Trimming stripped 5 bases from V and 0 bases from J, with 16 bases between. The CDR3 loop spans 16 amino acids. Germline lookup yields CDR1 MNHEY and CDR2 SMNVEV (reference sequence). This chain's CDR3 is CASSPHRGSLNTEAFF. The CDR3 nucleotides read TGTGCCAGCAGTCCACACCGGGGAAGCTTGAACACTGAAGCTTTCTTT.

This clone was observed a handful of times. The V call is TRBV27, the J call TRBJ2-2, with a weak D call TRBD1 (5 bases). The CDR3 is 16 amino acids. Trimming took 0 bases from V and 2 from J, leaving 10 bases between them. Germline CDR1 reads MNHEY; CDR2 reads SMNVEV (reference sequence). The CDR3 loop is CASSLSWTPNTGELFF. CDR3 DNA: TGTGCCAGCAGTTTATCGTGGACACCTAACACCGGGGAGCTGTTTTTT.

The CDR3 reads CASSPLGLASPDTQYF. CDR3 DNA: TGTGCCAGCAGCCCCCTTGGACTAGCCTCCCCAGATACGCAGTATTTT. The chain combines TRBV7-6 with TRBJ2-3; 8 bases align to TRBD2. The junction had 11 bases not matched to a gene; V was cut back by 5 bases and J by 4 bases. The length of the CDR3 is 16 residues. Germline V gene lookup returns CDR1 SGHVS and CDR2 FNYEAQ.

The chain has TRBV3-1 (or the pseudogene TRBV3-2) and TRBJ2-7, with 10 positions matching TRBD2. Losses at the gene ends were 1 base for V and 0 bases for J; bases not matched to a gene: 6. Germline V gene lookup returns CDR1 LGHDT and CDR2 YNNKEL (reference sequence). This CDR3 has 17 amino acids. As DNA, the CDR3 is TGTGCCAGCAGCCAAGTCGCCCCTAGCGGGGGCTCCTACGAGCAGTACTTC. Protein product: CASSQVAPSGGSYEQYF.

This clone was counted a few times. This chain links TRBV11-2 with TRBJ2-5; 9 nucleotides agree with TRBD2. CDR3 length: 18 amino acids. Per the germline V gene, CDR1 is SGHAT and CDR2 is FQNNGV. The V and J ends lost 1 base and 1 base, in that order; junction bases with no gene match: 10. For the CDR3, the DNA is TGTGCCAGCAGCTTAGTCCCCTATTCGACTAGCGGCCAAGAGACCCAGTACTTC. Its protein product is CASSLVPYSTSGQETQYF. The variable domain in full, completed from reference TRBV11-2 and TRBJ2-5, reads EAGVAQSPRYKIIEKRQSVAFWCNPISGHATLYWYQQILGQGPKLLIQFQNNGVVDDSQLPKDRFSAERLKGVDSTLKIQPAKLEDSAVYLCASSLVPYSTSGQETQYFGPGTRLLVL.

The rearrangement uses TRBV2 and TRBJ2-1; D possibly corresponds to TRBD2 (5 bases). Trimming took 7 bases from V and 8 from J, leaving 15 bases between them. The CDR3 is made up of 13 amino acids. CDR1 is SNHLY, CDR2 FYNNEI, per germline. CDR3 residues: CASIWLAGDEQFF. In DNA, the CDR3 is TGTGCCAGCATTTGGCTAGCCGGCGATGAGCAGTTCTTC.

The chain links TRBV7-9 to TRBJ2-1; unclear D gene. V gave up 2 bases and J gave up 2 bases, with 4 bases separating them. The length of the CDR3 is 13 residues. In germline, CDR1 is SEHNR, CDR2 FQNEAQ (reference sequence). This CDR3 is CASSLTAYNEQFF. CDR3 DNA sequence: TGTGCCAGCAGCTTAACGGCCTACAATGAGCAGTTCTTC.

The chain joins TRBV10-3 to TRBJ1-5; D perhaps matches TRBD1 (5 bases). Trimming cost V 6 bases and J 0 bases, with 9 bases left between them. The CDR3 sequence is 14 residues long. The germline gives CDR1 ENHRY, CDR2 SYGVKD. The CDR3 coding sequence is TGTGCCATCAGCCGGGGGGATAGCAATCAGCCCCAGCATTTT. Protein sequence: CAISRGDSNQPQHF.

This clone was picked up a small number of times. The chain carries TRBV5-1 and TRBJ2-7, with D perhaps TRBD2 (5 bases). The CDR3 contains 13 residues. V gave up 0 bases and J gave up 3 bases, with 7 bases separating them. Germline values: CDR1 SGHRS, CDR2 YFSETQ. CDR3: CASSLDGNYEQYF. The CDR3 nucleotides are TGCGCCAGCAGCTTGGACGGGAACTACGAGCAGTACTTC.

The chain is built from TRBV21-1 and TRBJ1-5. TRBV21-1 is termed a pseudogene. The CDR3 is 14 residues long. CDR3 protein: CASSNYPVYQPQHF. As DNA, the CDR3 is TGTGCCAGCAGCAATTACCCGGTGTATCAGCCCCAGCATTTT.

J is TRBJ2-2 and V is TRBV4-1, with D possibly matching TRBD2 (6 bases). V dropped 1 base and J dropped 6 bases, with 12 bases sitting between them. CDR1 is MGHRA, CDR2 YSYEKL, per germline. The CDR3 has 15 amino acids. CDR3 bases: TGCGCCAGCAGCCAAGGGGGTAGCGGAGCCGGGGAGCTGTTTTTT. It translates to CASSQGGSGAGELFF.

This rearrangement joins TRBV12-1 to TRBJ1-2. TRBV12-1 is noted as a pseudogene. This CDR3 has 10 residues. CDR3 sequence: CASPGKGYTF. The CDR3 region has the DNA TGTGCCAGCCCGGGGAAAGGCTACACCTTC.

The chain links TRBV2 to TRBJ2-2; D perhaps matches TRBD2 (5 bases). Germline V lookup: CDR1 SNHLY, CDR2 FYNNEI. V was trimmed by 7 bases and J by 4 bases, leaving 16 bases between them. The length of the CDR3 is 15 residues. As DNA, the CDR3 is TGTGCCAGCAATTTAAGAGGGCCGAGCACCGGGGAGCTGTTTTTT. It yields the protein CASNLRGPSTGELFF.

The rearrangement uses TRBV30 and TRBJ1-1, with 10 bases aligning to TRBD1. This CDR3 spans 14 amino acids. CDR1 is GTSNPN and CDR2 is SVGIG in the germline V gene (reference sequence). Germline trimming cut 0 bases from V and 11 bases from J; bases unmatched to any gene: 9. The CDR3 DNA reads as TGTGCCTGGAGTGTACCACTATCGGGACAGGGGGCTTTCTTT. Translated: CAWSVPLSGQGAFF.

This clone appeared a few times. J is TRBJ1-1 and V is TRBV29-1, with a weak D call TRBD1 (5 bases). CDR1 SQVTM and CDR2 ANQGSEA come from the germline V gene. The CDR3 contains 13 residues. Trimming removed 8 bases at V and 3 bases at J, with 16 bases between. CDR3 residues: CSITSQGYTEAFF. The CDR3 DNA reads TGCAGCATAACTAGCCAGGGATACACTGAAGCTTTCTTT.

This chain links TRBV2 with TRBJ1-4, with 10 bases aligning to TRBD1. Germline CDR1 SNHLY, CDR2 FYNNEI. The junction had 8 bases not matched to a gene; V was cut back by 5 bases and J by 8 bases. This CDR3 comprises 15 residues. In DNA form, the CDR3 reads TGTGCCAGCAGTCCCCGGGACAGGGGTTACGAAAAACTGTTTTTT. Its protein is CASSPRDRGYEKLFF.

CDR3 loop: CASSMNRGSYEQYF. The DNA for the CDR3 is TGTGCCAGTAGTATGAACAGGGGGTCCTACGAGCAGTACTTC. This chain links TRBV19 with TRBJ2-7; 8 bases map to TRBD1. The germline V gene encodes CDR1 LNHDA and CDR2 SQIVND (reference sequence). Trimming at V came to 3 bases and at J to 1 base, leaving 2 bases not matched to a gene. The CDR3 loop spans 14 amino acids. Using reference TRBV19 and TRBJ2-7 for the parts outside the CDR3, the full variable domain is DGGITQSPKYLFRKEGQNVTLSCEQNLNHDAMYWYRQDPGQGLRLIYYSQIVNDFQKGDIAEGYSVSREKKESFPLTVTSAQKNPTAFYLCASSMNRGSYEQYFGPGTRLTVT.

This chain links TRBV28 with TRBJ1-2, with D maybe TRBD1 (6 bases). This CDR3 is built from 14 residues. Germline V gene lookup returns CDR1 MDHEN and CDR2 SYDVKM. The V gene lost 4 bases and the J gene lost 4 bases, with 13 bases spanning the gap. In DNA, the CDR3 is TGTGCCAGCAGTTCCAGGGGTCGCGGCTATGGCTACACCTTC. Amino acids: CASSSRGRGYGYTF.

The chain couples TRBV5-8 to TRBJ1-5; perhaps TRBD1 as D (6 bases). Germline CDR1 and CDR2: SGHTS and YDEGEE. The CDR3 totals 16 residues. V shed 2 bases and J shed 1 base, with 13 bases lying between them. The CDR3 DNA follows: TGTGCCAGCAGCTTTGGGACATCGGGGAGCAATCAGCCCCAGCATTTT. Its translation: CASSFGTSGSNQPQHF.

The gene calls are TRBV2 and TRBJ2-1; D unresolved. The CDR3 consists of 16 residues. CDR1 is SNHLY, CDR2 FYNNEI, per germline. V lost 3 bases and J 0 bases, leaving 12 bases between the germline ends. In nucleotides, the CDR3 is TGTGCCAGCAGTGACAGCGCGGCCAGCTCCTACAATGAGCAGTTCTTC. Translation: CASSDSAASSYNEQFF. Complete variable domain (other parts from reference TRBV2 and TRBJ2-1): EPEVTQTPSHQVTQMGQEVILRCVPISNHLYFYWYRQILGQKVEFLVSFYNNEISEKSEIFDDQFSVERPDGSNFTLKIRSTKLEDSAMYFCASSDSAASSYNEQFFGPGTRLTVL.

The J gene is TRBJ1-3, the V gene TRBV3-1 (or the pseudogene TRBV3-2), with D maybe TRBD1 (5 bases). Looked up from germline, CDR1 is LGHDT and CDR2 is YNNKEL (reference sequence). The CDR3 length is 17 residues. V gave up 0 bases and J gave up 0 bases, with 12 bases separating them. DNA of the CDR3: TGTGCCAGCAGCCAAGAATACGGGGGAGTCTCTGGAAACACCATATATTTT. Encoded protein: CASSQEYGGVSGNTIYF.